Here is one T cell receptor beta chain with its context. Measured with immunoSEQ multiplex PCR; TCRdb has only the in-frame clones, and not every one. The profile shows 200,000 to 300,000 clones, 80% to 95% of them singletons. This record comes from a study of blood T cell repertoires in COVID-19. In the study overall: Researchers got acute and convalescent COVID-19 samples from the United States, Italy and Spain. T cells, B-cell-depleted T cells, or PBMCs provided the cDNA or gDNA that served as material.

Enrollment of patients from Seattle took place during active infection, with longitudinal follow-up. The CDR3 loop spans 14 amino acids. Trimming shortened V by 8 bases and J by 1 base, and 15 bases separated the two germline ends. Germline V lookup: CDR1 LNHNV, CDR2 YYDKDF (reference sequence). This chain links TRBV15 with TRBJ2-7; D unclear. This TCR came from a man aged 25-40 years with COVID-19, enrolled during active disease. The sample taken for sequencing was peripheral blood. The CDR3 region is CATRSRIQSYEQYF. CDR3 bases: TGTGCCACCCGATCGAGGATCCAATCCTACGAGCAGTACTTC.